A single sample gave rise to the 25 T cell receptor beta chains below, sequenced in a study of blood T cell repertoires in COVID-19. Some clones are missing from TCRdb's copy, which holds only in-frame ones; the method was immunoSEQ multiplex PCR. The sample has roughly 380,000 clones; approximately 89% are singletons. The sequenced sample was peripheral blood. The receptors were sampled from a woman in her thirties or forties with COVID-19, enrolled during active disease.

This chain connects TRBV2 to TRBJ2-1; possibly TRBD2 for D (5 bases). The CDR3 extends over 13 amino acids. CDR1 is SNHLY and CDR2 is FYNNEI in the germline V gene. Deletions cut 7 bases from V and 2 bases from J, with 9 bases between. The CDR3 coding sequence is TGTGCCAGCATCGCGGGCACCTACAATGAGCAGTTCTTC. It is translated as CASIAGTYNEQFF.

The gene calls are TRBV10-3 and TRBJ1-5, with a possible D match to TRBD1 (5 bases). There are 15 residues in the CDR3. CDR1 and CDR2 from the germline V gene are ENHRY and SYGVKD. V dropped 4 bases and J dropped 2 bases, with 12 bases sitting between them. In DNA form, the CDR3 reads TGTGCCATCAGTGCGGTGCAGGGCGGCAATCAGCCCCAGCATTTT. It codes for CAISAVQGGNQPQHF.

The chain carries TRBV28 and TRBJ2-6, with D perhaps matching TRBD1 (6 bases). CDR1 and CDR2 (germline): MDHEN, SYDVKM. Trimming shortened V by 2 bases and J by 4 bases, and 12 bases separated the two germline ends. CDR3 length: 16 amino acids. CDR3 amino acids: CASSLAHRAGANVLTF. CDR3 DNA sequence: TGTGCCAGCAGTTTAGCCCACAGGGCCGGGGCCAACGTCCTGACTTTC.

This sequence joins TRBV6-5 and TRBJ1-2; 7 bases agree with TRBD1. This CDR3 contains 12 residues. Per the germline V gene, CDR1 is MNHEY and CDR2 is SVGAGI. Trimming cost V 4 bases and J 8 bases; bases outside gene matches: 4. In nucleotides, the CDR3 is TGTGCCAGCAGTTTAACAGGGGTGGGCTACACCTTC. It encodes CASSLTGVGYTF.

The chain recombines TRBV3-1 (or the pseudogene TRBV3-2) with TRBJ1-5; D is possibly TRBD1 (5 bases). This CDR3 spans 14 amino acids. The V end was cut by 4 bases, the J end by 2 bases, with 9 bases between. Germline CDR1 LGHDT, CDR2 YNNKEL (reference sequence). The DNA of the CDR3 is TGTGCCAGCAGCCGTCAGGGCGGCAATCAGCCCCAGCATTTT. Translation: CASSRQGGNQPQHF.

The CDR3 protein is CASSYARDRGYHEQYF. The DNA for the CDR3 is TGTGCCAGCAGTTACGCGAGGGACAGGGGATACCACGAGCAGTACTTC. J is TRBJ2-7 and V is TRBV6-2 or TRBV6-3; 10 nucleotides match TRBD1. This CDR3 spans 16 amino acids. Germline CDR1 MNHEY, CDR2 SVGEGT. J was trimmed by 5 bases and V by 2 bases; bases with no gene match: 9.

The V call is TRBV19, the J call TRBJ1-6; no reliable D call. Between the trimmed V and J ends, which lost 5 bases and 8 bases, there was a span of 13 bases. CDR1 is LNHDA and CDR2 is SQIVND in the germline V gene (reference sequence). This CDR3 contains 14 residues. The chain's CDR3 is CASSPDWRDSPLHF. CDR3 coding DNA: TGTGCCAGTAGTCCTGACTGGCGGGATTCACCCCTCCACTTT.

The CDR3 nucleotides are TGTGCCAGCAGCCTTGCTAGCGGGCTGAGCGGTGGTGAGCAGTTCTTC. Translated: CASSLASGLSGGEQFF. The chain has TRBV7-6 and TRBJ2-1; 8 nucleotides match TRBD2. The CDR3 totals 16 residues. The germline V gene encodes CDR1 SGHVS and CDR2 FNYEAQ. Germline trimming cut 5 bases from V and 9 bases from J; bases unmatched to any gene: 15.

The CDR3 spells CASSLGGFSQPQHF. The CDR3 DNA is TGCGCCAGCAGCTTGGGAGGGTTTAGTCAGCCCCAGCATTTT. V gene TRBV5-1 combines with J gene TRBJ1-5; D remains ambiguous. Trimming took off 0 bases at V and 6 bases at J, with 10 bases between the two ends. The CDR3 totals 14 residues. Germline V gene sequence: CDR1 SGHRS, CDR2 YFSETQ.

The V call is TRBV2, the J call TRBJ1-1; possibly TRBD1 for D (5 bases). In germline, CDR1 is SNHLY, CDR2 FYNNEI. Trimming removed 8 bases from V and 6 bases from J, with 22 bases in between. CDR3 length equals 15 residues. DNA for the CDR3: TGTGCCAGCTGCCTCGTTGGGGAGGGAGGGGCTGAAGCTTTCTTT. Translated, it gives CASCLVGEGGAEAFF.

CDR3 residues: CASSQAGGRWNIQYF. The CDR3 bases are TGTGCCAGCAGCCAAGCGGGAGGGCGGTGGAACATTCAGTACTTC. The V and J genes are TRBV6-2 or TRBV6-3 and TRBJ2-4; TRBD2 agrees at 10 bases. The CDR3 loop spans 15 amino acids. The germline gives CDR1 MNHEY, CDR2 SVGEGT. The trim removed 6 bases at V and 7 bases at J, leaving 9 bases unmatched.

The CDR3 DNA sequence: TGTGCCAACAAGCGGGAGGGGTCCTACGAGCAGTACTTC. It is translated as CANKREGSYEQYF. The V call is TRBV28, the J call TRBJ2-7, with TRBD2 matching 10 bases. Germline V CDR1 and CDR2: MDHEN, SYDVKM. J was trimmed by 1 base and V by 10 bases; bases with no gene match: 4. This CDR3 region has 13 residues.

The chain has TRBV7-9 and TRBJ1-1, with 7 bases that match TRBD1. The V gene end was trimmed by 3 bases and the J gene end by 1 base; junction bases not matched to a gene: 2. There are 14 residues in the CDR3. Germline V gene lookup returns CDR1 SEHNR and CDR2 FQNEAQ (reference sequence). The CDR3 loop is CASSFRQGNTEAFF. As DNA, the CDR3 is TGTGCCAGCAGCTTTAGACAGGGGAACACTGAAGCTTTCTTT.

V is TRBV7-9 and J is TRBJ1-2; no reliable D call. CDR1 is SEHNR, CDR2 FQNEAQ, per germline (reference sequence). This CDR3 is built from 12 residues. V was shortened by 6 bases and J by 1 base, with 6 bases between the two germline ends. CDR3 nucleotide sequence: TGTGCCAGCAGTACTTTTAACTATGGCTACACCTTC. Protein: CASSTFNYGYTF.

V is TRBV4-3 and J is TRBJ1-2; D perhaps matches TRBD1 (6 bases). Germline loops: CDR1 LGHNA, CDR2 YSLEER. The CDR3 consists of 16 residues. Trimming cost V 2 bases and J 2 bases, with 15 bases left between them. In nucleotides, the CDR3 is TGCGCCAGCAGCCAACACGAAGGGGGTTCAAACTATGGCTACACCTTC. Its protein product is CASSQHEGGSNYGYTF.

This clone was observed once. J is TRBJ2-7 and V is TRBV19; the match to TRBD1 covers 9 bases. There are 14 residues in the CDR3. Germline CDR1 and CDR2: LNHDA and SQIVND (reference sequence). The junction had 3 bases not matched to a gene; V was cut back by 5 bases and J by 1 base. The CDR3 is CASSRTGESYEQYF. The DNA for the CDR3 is TGTGCCAGTAGTCGGACAGGGGAATCCTACGAGCAGTACTTC.

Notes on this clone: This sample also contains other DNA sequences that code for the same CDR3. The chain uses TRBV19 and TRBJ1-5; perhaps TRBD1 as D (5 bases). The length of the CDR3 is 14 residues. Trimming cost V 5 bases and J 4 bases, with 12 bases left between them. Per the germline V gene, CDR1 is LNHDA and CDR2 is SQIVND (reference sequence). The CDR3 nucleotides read TGTGCCAGTAGTTTGCAGGGCTCGAATCAGCCCCAGCATTTT. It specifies CASSLQGSNQPQHF. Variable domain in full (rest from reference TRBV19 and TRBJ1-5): DGGITQSPKYLFRKEGQNVTLSCEQNLNHDAMYWYRQDPGQGLRLIYYSQIVNDFQKGDIAEGYSVSREKKESFPLTVTSAQKNPTAFYLCASSLQGSNQPQHFGDGTRLSIL.

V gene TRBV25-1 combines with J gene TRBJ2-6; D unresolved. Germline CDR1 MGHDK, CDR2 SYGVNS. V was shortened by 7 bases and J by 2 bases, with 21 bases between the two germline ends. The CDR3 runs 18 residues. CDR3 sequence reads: CASIIPGSPETGANVLTF. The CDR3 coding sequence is TGTGCCAGCATCATACCCGGGTCCCCCGAGACTGGGGCCAACGTCCTGACTTTC.

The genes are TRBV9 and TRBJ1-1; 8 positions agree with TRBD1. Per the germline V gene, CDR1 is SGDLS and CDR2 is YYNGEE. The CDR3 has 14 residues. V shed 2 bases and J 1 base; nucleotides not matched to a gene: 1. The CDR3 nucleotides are TGTGCCAGCAGCGTCCAGGGGGCGAACACTGAAGCTTTCTTT. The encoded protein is CASSVQGANTEAFF. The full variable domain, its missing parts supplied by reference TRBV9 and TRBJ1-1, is DSGVTQTPKHLITATGQRVTLRCSPRSGDLSVYWYQQSLDQGLQFLIQYYNGEERAKGNILERFSAQQFPDLHSELNLSSLELGDSALYFCASSVQGANTEAFFGQGTRLTVV.

The CDR3 sequence is CASSRQGGYEQYF. CDR3 coding DNA: TGTGCCAGCAGCCGACAGGGGGGCTACGAGCAGTACTTC. This chain uses TRBV7-2 with TRBJ2-7; 9 nucleotides line up with TRBD1. CDR1 is SGHTA, CDR2 FQGNSA, per germline. The CDR3 runs 13 residues. Losses at the gene ends were 5 bases for V and 3 bases for J; bases not matched to a gene: 2.

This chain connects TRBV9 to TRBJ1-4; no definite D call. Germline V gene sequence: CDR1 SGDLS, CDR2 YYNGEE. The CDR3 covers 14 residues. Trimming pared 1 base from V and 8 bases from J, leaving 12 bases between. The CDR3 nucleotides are TGTGCCAGCAGCGTAAATACGGGGTACGAAAAACTGTTTTTT. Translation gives CASSVNTGYEKLFF.

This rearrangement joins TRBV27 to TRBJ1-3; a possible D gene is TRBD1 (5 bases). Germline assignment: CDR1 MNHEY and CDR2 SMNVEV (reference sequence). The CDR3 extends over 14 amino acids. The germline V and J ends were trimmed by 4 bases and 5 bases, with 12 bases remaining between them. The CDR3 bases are TGTGCCAGCAGTTCTGCTGGGGGGAGAAACACCATATATTTT. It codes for CASSSAGGRNTIYF.

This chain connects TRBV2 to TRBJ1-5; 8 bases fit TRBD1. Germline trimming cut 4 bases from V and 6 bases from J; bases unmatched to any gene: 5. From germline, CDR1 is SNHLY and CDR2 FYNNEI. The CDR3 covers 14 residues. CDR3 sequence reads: CASSAKDRAQPQHF. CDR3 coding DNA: TGTGCCAGCAGTGCCAAGGACAGGGCTCAGCCCCAGCATTTT.

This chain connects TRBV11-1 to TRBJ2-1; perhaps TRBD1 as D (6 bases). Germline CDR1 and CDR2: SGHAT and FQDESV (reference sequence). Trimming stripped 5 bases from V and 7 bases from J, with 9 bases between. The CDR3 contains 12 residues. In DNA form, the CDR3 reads TGTGCCAGCAGCCATGGACAGAATGAGCAGTTCTTC. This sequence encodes CASSHGQNEQFF. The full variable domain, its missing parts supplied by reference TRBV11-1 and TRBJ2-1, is EAEVAQSPRYKITEKSQAVAFWCDPISGHATLYWYRQILGQGPELLVQFQDESVVDDSQLPKDRFSAERLKGVDSTLKIQPAELGDSAMYLCASSHGQNEQFFGPGTRLTVL.

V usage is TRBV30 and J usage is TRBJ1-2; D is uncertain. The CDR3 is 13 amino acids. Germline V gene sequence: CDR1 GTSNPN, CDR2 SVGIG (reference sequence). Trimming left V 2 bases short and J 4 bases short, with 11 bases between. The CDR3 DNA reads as TGTGCCTGGAGTCCCAGTAGCTCCTATGGCTACACCTTC. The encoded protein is CAWSPSSSYGYTF.